This T cell receptor beta chain was identified during a study of shared clonotypes between healthy human individuals. Study-wide context: A couple of women and a few men aged 18 to 49 served as donors. The study's findings and limits: Larger richness was generally estimated for naive than memory subsets.

Nashville, Tennessee was home to all donors, who were Caucasian adults. V dropped 5 bases and J dropped 8 bases, with 19 bases sitting between them. Germline V lookup: CDR1 KGHSH, CDR2 LQKENI. This CDR3 is built from 15 residues. Once extracted for a subset, genomic DNA was divided evenly among several immunoSEQ plates. The data were produced by immunoSEQ multiplex PCR, yet TCRdb's version contains in-frame clones alone and is incomplete. This sample has fewer than 1.4 million clones; around 78% occur once, and the top ten carry roughly 0.57%. Note on this clone: Its target is unknown.

The sequence was collected from a man between 18 and 35 years old in good health. Some clones in this sample may be carry-over from other donors' samples. V is TRBV18 and J is TRBJ1-5, with D unresolved. Sequencing was performed on memory CD4+ T cells from PBMCs. Indicated subset: CD45RA-negative fraction. For the CDR3, the DNA is TGTGCCAGCTCAACCAAGACCACACTTATCGAGCCCCAGCATTTT. This gives the protein CASSTKTTLIEPQHF.